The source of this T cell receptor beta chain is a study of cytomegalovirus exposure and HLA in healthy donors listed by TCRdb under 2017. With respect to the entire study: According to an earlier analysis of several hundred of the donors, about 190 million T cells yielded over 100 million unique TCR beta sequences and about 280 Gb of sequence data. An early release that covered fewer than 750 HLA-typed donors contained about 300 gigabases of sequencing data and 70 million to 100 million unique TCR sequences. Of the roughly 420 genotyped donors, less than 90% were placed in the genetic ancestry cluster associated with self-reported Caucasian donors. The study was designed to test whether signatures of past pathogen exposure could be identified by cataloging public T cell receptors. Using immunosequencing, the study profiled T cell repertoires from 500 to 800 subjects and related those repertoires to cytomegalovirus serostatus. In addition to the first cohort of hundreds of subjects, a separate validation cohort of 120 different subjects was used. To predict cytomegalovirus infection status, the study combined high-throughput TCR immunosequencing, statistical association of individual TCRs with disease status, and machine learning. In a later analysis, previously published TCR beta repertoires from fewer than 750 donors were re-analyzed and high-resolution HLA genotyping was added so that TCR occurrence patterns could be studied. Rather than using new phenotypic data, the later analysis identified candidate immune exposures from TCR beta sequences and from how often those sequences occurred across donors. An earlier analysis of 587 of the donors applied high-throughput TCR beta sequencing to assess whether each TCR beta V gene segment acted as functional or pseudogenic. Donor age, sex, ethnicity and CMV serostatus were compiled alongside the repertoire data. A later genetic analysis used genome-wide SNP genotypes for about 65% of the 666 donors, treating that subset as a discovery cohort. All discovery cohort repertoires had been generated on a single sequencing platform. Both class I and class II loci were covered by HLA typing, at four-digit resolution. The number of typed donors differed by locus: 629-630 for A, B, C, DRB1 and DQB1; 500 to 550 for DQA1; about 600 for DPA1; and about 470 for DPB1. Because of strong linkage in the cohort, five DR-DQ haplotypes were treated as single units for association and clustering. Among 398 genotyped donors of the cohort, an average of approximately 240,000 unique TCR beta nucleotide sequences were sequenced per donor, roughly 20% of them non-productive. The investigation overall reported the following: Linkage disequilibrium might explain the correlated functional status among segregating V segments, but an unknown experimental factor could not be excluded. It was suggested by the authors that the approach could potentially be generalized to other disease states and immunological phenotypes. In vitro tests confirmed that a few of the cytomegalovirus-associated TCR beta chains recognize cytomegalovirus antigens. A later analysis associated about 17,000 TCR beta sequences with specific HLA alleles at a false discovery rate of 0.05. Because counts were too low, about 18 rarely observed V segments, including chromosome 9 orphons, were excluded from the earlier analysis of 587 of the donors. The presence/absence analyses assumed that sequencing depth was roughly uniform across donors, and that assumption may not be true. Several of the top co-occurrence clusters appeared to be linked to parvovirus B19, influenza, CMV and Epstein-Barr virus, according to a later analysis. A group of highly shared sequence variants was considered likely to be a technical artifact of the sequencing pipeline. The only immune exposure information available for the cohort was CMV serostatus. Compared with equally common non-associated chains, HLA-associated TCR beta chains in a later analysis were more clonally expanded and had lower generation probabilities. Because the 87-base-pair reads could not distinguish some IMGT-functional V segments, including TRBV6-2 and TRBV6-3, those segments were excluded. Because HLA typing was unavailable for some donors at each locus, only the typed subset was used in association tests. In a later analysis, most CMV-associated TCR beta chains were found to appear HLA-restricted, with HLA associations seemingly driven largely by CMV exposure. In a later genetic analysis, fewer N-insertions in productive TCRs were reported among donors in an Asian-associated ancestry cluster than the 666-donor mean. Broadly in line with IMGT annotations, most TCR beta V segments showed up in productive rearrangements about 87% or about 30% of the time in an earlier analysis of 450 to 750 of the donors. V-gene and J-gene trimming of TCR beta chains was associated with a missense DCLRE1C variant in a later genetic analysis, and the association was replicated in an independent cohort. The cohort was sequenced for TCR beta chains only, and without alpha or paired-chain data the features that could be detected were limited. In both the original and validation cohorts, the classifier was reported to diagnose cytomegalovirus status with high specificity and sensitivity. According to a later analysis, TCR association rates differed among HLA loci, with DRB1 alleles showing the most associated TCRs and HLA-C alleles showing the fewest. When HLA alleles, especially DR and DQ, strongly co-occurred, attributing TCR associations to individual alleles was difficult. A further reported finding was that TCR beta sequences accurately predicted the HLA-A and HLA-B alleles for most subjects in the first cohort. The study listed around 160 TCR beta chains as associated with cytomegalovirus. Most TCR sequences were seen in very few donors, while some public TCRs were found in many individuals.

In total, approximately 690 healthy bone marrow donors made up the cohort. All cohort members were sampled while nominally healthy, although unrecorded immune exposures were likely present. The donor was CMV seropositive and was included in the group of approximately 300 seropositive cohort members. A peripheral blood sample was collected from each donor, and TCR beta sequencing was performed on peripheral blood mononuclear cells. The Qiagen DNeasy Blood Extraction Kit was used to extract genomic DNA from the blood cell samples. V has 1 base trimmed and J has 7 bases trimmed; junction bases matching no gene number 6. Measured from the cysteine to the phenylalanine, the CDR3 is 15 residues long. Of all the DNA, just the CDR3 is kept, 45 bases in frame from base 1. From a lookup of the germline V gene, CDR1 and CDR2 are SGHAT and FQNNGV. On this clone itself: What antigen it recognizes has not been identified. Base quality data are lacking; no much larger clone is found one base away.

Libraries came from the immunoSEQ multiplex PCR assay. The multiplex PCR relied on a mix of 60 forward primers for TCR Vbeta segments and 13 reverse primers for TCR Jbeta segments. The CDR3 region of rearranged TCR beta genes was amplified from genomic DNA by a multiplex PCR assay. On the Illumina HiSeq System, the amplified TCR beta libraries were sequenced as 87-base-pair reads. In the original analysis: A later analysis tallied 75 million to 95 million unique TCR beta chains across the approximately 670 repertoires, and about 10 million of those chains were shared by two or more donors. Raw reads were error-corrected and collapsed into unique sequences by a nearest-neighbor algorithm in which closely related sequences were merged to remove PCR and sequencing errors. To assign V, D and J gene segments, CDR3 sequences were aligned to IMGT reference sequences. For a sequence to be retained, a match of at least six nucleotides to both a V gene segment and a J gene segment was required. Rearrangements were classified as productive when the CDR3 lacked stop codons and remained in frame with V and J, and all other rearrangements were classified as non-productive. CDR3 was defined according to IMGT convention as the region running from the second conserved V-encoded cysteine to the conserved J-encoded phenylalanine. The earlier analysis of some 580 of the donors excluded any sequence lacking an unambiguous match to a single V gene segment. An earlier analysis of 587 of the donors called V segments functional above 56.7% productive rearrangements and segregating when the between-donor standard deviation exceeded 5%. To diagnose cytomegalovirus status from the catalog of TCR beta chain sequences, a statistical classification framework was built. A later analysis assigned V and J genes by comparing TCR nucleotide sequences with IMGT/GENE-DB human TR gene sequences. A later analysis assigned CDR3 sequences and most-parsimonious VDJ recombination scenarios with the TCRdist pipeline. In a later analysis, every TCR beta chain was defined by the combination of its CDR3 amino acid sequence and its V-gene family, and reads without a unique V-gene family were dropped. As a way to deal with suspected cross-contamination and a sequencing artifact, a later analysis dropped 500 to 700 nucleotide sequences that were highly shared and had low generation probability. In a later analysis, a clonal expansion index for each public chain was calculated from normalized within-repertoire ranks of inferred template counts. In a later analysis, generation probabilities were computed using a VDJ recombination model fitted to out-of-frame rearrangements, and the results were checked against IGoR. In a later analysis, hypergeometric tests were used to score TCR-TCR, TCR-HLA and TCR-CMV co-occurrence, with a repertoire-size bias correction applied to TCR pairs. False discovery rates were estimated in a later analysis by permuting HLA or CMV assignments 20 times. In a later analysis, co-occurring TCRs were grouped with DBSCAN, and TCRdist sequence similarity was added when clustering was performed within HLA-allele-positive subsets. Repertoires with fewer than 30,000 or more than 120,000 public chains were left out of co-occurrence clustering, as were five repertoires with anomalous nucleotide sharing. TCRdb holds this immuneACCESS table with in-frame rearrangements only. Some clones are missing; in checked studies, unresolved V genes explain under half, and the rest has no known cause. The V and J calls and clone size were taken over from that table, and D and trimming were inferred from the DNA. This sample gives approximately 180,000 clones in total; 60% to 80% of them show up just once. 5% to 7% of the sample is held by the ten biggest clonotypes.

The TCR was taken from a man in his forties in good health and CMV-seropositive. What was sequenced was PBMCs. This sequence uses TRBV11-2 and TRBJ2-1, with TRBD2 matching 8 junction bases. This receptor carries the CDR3 CASSLVAGYVNEQFF. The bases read TGTGCCAGCAGCTTAGTAGCGGGATATGTGAATGAGCAGTTCTTC.